The source of this TCR beta chain is a study of shared clonotypes between healthy human individuals (dated by TCRdb to 2019 to 2021). For the study in its entirety: The cohort included a few men and a couple of women between 18 and 49 years of age. For each donor, three plates each were used for CD4 naive and CD4 memory, two plates were used for CD8 naive, and one plate was used for CD8 memory. The study deeply sequenced blood TCR repertoires of roughly five healthy adults to estimate repertoire size and the extent of clonotype sharing between individuals. To increase sequencing depth and limit assay-specific biases, different laboratories used diverse techniques to prepare libraries and sequence TCR repertoires. Each donor's leukapheresis produced roughly between roughly 0.85 and 10 billion PBMCs. Overall study results and their limits: The genetic and exposure-history diversity represented was limited by the small number of donors. Pairwise subsampling indicated that sequencing depth was expected to affect the degree of clonotype sharing among donors. Compared with non-shared clonotypes, the clonotypes found in all four sorted-subset donors had higher generation probabilities. Across four donors, approximately 4.9% of naive CD4, roughly 3.8% of naive CD8, about 2.3% of memory CD4, and under 0.45% of memory CD8 clonotypes were shared. Sampling was restricted to blood, and TCR repertoires in tissue are likely to differ from TCR repertoires in blood. Rarefaction of sorted-subset datasets indicated incomplete sequencing despite the large sequencing depth. Naive subsets generally had larger estimated clonotype richness than memory subsets did.

Using the deep immunoSEQ assay, TCR CDR3 regions were amplified from genomic DNA by multiplex PCR. Extracted genomic DNA from each cell subset was spread evenly across all wells of several immunoSEQ 96-well plates, with each plate serving as a replicate. For sorted subsets, approximately 210 ng genomic DNA, equal to 30,000 or so T cell genomes, was loaded into each replicate PCR. Purified libraries were quantified with a Qubit 3.0 fluorometer, sized on a Bioanalyzer 2100, and re-quantified with the KAPA Library Quantification kit. Every immunoSEQ 96-well plate was sequenced on a dedicated single-read 150-cycle Illumina NextSeq 550 flow cell. On the study's bioinformatics: Because the immunoSEQ output held only junctional sequences and lacked quality scores, the filtering could not match the filtering applied to full-length reads. To assign V/J genes and CDR3, sequences were annotated against IMGT germline references using PyIR, a Python wrapper for IgBLAST v1.9. Any read was removed if the V/J assignment was weak (E-value above 1e-6), the CDR3 was missing, or the read contained stop codons, out-of-frame junctions, or ambiguous translated residues. V3J clonotypes were defined as sequences sharing an identical inferred V gene, J gene, and CDR3 amino acid sequence. Percentage overlap between repertoires was computed as shared unique clonotypes divided by the size of the smaller repertoire. Three approaches were used to assess repertoire richness: RTK rarefaction, the Chao1 estimator, and Recon v2.1 estimates of unobserved clonotypes. For all TCRbeta clonotypes obtained by the gDNA method from a handful of donors, generation probabilities were computed with OLGA. Not all clones reach the TCRdb copy of this immuneACCESS table, which keeps in-frame sequences only. Checked studies attribute under half of the gap to unresolved V genes and leave the rest unexplained. That table supplies the V and J calls and clone size; D and trimming were determined from the DNA. Counted in this sample were 2 million to 2.5 million clones; roughly 96% of them appeared once. The ten largest clones capture more than 0.1% of the sample.

Donors were healthy HIV-negative adults with no recently reported acute infections or vaccinations. Every donor was a Caucasian adult residing in Nashville, Tennessee, USA. CD4+ T cells were enriched by magnetic negative selection, after which naive cells were positively selected on CD45RA and the negative fraction was taken as the memory subset. After blood collection by leukapheresis, PBMCs were isolated using Ficoll-Histopaque density gradient centrifugation and then cryopreserved in the vapor phase of liquid nitrogen. Analytical flow cytometry was used to check the purity and quantity of each magnetically sorted T cell population. From each sorted fraction, genomic DNA was isolated and quantified by UV absorbance on a Nanodrop 2000c. Concerning this clone: Its antigen is currently not known. The record has no base qualities; no much larger clone is one base away.

Sequences GTSNPN (CDR1) and SVGIG (CDR2) are obtained from the germline V gene (reference sequence). The CDR3 numbers 14 residues from cysteine through phenylalanine. Only CDR3 DNA remains: 42 bases, in frame from the first base. A distance of 8 bases separates the germline ends of V and J, which lose 1 base and 1 base respectively. The chain couples TRBV30 to TRBJ2-1, with the D segment identity uncertain. This TCR came from a man in his late teens or twenties in good health. Sequencing was carried out using naive CD4+ T cells sorted from blood. Per the publication, the cell subset or site label means: CD45RA+ positively selected. The nucleotides read TGTGCCTGGAGTGGCATGAGATCCTACAATGAGCAGTTCTTC. Translated, it reads CAWSGMRSYNEQFF.